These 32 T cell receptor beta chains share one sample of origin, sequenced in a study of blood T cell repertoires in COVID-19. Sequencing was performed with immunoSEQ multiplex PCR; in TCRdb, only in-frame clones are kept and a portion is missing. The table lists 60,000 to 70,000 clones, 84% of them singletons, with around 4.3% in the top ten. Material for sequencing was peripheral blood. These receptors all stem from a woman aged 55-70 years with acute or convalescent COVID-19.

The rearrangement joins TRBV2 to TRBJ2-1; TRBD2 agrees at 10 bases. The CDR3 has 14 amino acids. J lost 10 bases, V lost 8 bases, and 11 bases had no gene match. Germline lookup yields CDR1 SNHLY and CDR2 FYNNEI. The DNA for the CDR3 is TGTGCCAGCTCAAGCGGGGGGGCCTTAAGAGAGCAGTTCTTC. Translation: CASSSGGALREQFF.

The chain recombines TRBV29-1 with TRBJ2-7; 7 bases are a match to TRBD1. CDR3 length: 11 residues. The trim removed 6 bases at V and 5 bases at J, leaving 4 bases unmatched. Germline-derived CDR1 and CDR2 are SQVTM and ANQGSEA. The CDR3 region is CSVHRGNEQYF. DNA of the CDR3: TGCAGCGTCCACAGGGGTAACGAGCAGTACTTC.

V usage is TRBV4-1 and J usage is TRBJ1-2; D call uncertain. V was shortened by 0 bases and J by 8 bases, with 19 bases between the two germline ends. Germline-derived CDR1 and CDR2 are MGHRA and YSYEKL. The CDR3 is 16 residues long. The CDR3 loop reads CASSQDIGRGVGGYTF. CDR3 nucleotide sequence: TGCGCCAGCAGCCAAGATATCGGTCGGGGTGTTGGGGGCTACACCTTC.

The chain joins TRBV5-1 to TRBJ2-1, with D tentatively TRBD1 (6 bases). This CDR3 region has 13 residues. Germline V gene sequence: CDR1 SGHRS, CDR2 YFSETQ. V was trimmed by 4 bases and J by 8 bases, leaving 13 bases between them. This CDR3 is CASSLSQGDEQFF. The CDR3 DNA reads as TGCGCCAGCAGCCTGTCACAGGGCGATGAGCAGTTCTTC.

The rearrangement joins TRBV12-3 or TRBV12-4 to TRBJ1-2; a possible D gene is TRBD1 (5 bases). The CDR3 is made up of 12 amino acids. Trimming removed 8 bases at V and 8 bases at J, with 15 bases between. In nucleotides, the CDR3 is TGTGCCAGCGCGCACGGGACTAGGGGCTACACCTTC. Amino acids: CASAHGTRGYTF.

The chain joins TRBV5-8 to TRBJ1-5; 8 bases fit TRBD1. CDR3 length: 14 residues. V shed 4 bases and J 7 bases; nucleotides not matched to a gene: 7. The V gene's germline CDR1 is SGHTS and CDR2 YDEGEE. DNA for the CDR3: TGTGCCAGCAGCCTACAGGGGGGAGGCCAGCCCCAGCATTTT. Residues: CASSLQGGGQPQHF.

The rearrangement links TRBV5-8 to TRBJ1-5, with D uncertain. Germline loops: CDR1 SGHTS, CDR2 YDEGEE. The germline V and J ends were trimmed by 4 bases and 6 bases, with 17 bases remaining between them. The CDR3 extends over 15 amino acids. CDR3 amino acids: CASSRGMANLQPQHF. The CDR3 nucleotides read TGTGCCAGCAGCCGCGGGATGGCGAACCTTCAGCCCCAGCATTTT.

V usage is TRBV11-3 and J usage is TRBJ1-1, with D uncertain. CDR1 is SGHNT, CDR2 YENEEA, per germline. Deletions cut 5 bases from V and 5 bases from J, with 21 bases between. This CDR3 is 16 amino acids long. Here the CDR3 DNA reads TGTGCCAGCAGCCGAGGGCCCCCCGGTTCGGGGACTGAAGCTTTCTTT. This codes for CASSRGPPGSGTEAFF. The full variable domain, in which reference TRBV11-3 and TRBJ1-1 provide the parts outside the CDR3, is EAGVVQSPRYKIIEKKQPVAFWCNPISGHNTLYWYLQNLGQGPELLIRYENEEAVDDSQLPKDRFSAERLKGVDSTLKIQPAELGDSAVYLCASSRGPPGSGTEAFFGQGTRLTVV.

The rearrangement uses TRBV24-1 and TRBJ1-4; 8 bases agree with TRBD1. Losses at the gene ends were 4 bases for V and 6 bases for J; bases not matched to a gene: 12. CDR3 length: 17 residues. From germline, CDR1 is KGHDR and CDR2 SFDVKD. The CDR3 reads CATSDRRTGGIDEKLFF. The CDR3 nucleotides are TGTGCCACCAGTGACCGTAGAACAGGGGGTATCGATGAAAAACTGTTTTTT.

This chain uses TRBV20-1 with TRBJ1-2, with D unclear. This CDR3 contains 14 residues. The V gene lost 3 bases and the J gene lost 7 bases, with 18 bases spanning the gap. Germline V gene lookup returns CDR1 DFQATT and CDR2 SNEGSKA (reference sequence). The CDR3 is CSASGGPGVGGYTF. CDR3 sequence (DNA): TGCAGTGCTAGTGGCGGGCCCGGGGTAGGTGGCTACACCTTC.

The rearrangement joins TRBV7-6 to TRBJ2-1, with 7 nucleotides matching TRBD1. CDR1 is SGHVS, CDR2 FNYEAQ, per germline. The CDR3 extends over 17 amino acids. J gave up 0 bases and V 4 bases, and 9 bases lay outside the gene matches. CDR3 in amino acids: CASSSQTTGASYNEQFF. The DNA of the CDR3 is TGTGCCAGCAGCTCCCAGACTACAGGGGCCTCCTACAATGAGCAGTTCTTC.

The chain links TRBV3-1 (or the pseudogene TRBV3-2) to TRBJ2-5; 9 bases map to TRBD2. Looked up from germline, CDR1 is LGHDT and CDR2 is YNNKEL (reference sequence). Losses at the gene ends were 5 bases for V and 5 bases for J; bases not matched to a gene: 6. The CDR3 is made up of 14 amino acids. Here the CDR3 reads CASSGGGAGETQYF. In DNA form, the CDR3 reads TGTGCCAGCAGCGGCGGGGGGGCCGGGGAGACCCAGTACTTC.

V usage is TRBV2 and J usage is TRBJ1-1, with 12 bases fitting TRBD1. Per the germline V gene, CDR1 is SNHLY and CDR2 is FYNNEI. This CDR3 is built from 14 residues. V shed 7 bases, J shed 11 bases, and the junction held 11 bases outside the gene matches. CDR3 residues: CASTGTGGVGRAFF. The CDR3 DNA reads TGTGCCAGCACCGGGACAGGGGGCGTGGGTAGGGCTTTCTTT.

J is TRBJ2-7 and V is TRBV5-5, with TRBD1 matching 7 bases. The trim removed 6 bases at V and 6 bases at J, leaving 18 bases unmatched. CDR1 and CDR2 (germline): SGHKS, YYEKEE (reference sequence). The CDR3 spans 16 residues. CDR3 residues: CASIRGGQPGFSEQYF. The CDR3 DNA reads TGTGCCAGCATAAGAGGGGGACAGCCAGGGTTTAGCGAGCAGTACTTC.

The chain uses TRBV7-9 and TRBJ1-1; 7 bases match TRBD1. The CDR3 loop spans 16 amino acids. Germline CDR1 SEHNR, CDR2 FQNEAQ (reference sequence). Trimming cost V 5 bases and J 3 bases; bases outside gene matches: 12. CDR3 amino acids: CASSEPGQPGDTEAFF. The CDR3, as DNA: TGTGCCAGCAGCGAACCGGGACAGCCTGGGGACACTGAAGCTTTCTTT.

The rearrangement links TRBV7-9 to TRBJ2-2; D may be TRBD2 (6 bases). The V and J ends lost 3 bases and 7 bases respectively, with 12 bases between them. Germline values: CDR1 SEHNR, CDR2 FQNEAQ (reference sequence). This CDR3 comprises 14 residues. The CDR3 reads CASSFASESGELFF. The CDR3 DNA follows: TGTGCCAGCAGCTTTGCTAGCGAGAGCGGGGAGCTGTTTTTT.

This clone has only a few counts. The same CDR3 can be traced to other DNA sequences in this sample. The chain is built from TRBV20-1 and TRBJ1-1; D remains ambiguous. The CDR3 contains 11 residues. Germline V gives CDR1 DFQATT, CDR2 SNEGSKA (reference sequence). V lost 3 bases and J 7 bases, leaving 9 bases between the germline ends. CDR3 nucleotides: TGCAGTGCTAGTAGCGGCCATGAAGCTTTCTTT. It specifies CSASSGHEAFF.

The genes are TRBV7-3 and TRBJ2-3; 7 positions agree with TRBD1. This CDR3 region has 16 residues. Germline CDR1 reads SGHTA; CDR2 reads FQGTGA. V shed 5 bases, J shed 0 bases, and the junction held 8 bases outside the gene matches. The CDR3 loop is CASSQKTGQSTDTQYF. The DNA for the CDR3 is TGTGCCAGCAGCCAAAAGACAGGGCAGAGCACAGATACGCAGTATTTT.

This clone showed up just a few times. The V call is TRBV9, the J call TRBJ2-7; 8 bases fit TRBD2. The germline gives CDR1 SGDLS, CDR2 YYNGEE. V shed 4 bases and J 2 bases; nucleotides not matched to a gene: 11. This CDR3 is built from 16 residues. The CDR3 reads CASSPTMTGGAYEQYF. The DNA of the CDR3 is TGTGCCAGCAGCCCTACGATGACCGGGGGGGCCTACGAGCAGTACTTC.

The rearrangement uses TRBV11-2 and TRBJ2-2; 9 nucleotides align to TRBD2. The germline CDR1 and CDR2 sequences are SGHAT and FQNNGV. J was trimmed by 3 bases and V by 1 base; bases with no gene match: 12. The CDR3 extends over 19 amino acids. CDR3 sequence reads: CASSLVGAGGRGDTGELFF. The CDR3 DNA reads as TGTGCCAGCAGCTTAGTAGGAGCGGGGGGCCGCGGGGACACCGGGGAGCTGTTTTTT.

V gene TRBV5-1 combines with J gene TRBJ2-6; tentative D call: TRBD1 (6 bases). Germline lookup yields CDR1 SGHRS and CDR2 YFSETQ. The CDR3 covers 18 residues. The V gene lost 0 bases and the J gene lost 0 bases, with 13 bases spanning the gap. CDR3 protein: CASSLGPTGRSGANVLTF. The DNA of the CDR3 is TGCGCCAGCAGCTTGGGACCGACAGGCCGCTCTGGGGCCAACGTCCTGACTTTC. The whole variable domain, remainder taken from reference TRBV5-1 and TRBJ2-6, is KAGVTQTPRYLIKTRGQQVTLSCSPISGHRSVSWYQQTPGQGLQFLFEYFSETQRNKGNFPGRFSGRQFSNSRSEMNVSTLELGDSALYLCASSLGPTGRSGANVLTFGAGSRLTVL.

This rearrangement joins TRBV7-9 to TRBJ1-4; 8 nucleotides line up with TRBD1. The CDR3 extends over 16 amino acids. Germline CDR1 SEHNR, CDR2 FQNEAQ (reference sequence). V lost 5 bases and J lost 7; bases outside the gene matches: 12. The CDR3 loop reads CASSTPTGGSGEKLFF. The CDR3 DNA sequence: TGTGCCAGCAGCACCCCTACAGGGGGATCGGGTGAAAAACTGTTTTTT.

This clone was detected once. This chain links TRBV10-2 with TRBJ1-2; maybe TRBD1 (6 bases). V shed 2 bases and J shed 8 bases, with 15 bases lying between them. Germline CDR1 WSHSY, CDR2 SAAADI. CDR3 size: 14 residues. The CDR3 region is CASSEAVQGEGYTF. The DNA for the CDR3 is TGCGCCAGCAGTGAGGCGGTACAGGGAGAAGGCTACACCTTC.

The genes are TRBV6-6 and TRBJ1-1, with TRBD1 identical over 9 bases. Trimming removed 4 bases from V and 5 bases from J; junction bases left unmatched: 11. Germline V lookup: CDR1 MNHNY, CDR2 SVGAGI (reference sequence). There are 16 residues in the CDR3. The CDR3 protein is CASSLQSGQGVTEAFF. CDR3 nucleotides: TGTGCCAGCAGTTTACAGTCGGGACAGGGAGTGACTGAAGCTTTCTTT.

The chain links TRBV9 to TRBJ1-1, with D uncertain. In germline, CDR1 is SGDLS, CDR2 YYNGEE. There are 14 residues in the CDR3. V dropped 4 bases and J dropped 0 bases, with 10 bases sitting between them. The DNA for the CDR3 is TGTGCCAGCAGCCTTACAGTGATGAACACTGAAGCTTTCTTT. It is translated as CASSLTVMNTEAFF.

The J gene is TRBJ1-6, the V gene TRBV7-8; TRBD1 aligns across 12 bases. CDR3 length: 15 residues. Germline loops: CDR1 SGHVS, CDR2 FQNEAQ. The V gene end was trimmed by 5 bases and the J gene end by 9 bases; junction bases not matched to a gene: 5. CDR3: CASSVRDRGLSPLHF. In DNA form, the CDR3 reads TGTGCCAGCAGCGTCCGGGACAGGGGGCTTTCACCCCTCCACTTT.

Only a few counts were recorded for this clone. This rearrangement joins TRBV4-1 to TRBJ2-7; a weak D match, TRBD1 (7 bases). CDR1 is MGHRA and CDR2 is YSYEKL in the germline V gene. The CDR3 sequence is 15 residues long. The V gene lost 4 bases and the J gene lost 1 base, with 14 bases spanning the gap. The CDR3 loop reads CASSLLADRSYEQYF. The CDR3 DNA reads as TGCGCCAGCAGCCTCTTAGCGGACAGGTCCTACGAGCAGTACTTC.

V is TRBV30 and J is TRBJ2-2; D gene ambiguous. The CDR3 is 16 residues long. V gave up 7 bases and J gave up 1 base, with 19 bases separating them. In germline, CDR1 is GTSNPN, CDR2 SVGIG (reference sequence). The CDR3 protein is CASMERRTLNTGELFF. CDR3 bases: TGTGCCTCCATGGAGAGGCGTACCCTGAACACCGGGGAGCTGTTTTTT.

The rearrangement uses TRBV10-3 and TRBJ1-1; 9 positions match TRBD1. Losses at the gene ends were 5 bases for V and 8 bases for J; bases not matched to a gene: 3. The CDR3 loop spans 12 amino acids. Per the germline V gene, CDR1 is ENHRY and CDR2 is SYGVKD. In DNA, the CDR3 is TGTGCCATCAGTCCCGGACAGGGGGAAGCTTTCTTT. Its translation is CAISPGQGEAFF.

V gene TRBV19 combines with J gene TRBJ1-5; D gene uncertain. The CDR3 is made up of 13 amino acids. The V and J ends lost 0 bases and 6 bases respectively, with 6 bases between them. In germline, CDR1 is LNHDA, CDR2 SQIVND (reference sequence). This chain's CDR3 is CASSIDPFQPQHF. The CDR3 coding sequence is TGTGCCAGTAGTATAGATCCATTTCAGCCCCAGCATTTT.

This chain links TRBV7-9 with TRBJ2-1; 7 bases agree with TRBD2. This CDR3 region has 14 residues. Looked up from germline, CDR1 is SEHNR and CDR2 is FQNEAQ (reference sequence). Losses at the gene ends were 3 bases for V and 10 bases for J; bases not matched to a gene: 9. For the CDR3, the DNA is TGTGCCAGCAGCTTCGAACTAGCGACTACCGAGCAGTTCTTC. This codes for CASSFELATTEQFF. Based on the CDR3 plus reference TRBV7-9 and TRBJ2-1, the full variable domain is DTGVSQNPRHKITKRGQNVTFRCDPISEHNRLYWYRQTLGQGPEFLTYFQNEAQLEKSRLLSDRFSAERPKGSFSTLEIQRTEQGDSAMYLCASSFELATTEQFFGPGTRLTVL.

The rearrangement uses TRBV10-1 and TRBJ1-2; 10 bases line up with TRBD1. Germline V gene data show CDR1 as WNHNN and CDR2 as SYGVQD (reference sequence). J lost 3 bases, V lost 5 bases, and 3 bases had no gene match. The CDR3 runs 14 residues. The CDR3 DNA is TGCGCCAGCAGTCCGGGACAGGGGTACTATGGCTACACCTTC. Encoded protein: CASSPGQGYYGYTF.